The rows below give T cell receptor beta chains drawn from one sample of a study of blood T cell repertoires in COVID-19. Libraries were prepared by immunoSEQ multiplex PCR; TCRdb keeps only in-frame clonotypes and omits some of them. The repertoire has some 270,000 clones, more than 75% of them found once; the top ten carry approximately 1.5%. The source material was peripheral blood. The receptors here all came from a woman aged 55 to 70 who had recovered from COVID-19. CDR3s include the opening cysteine and the closing phenylalanine or tryptophan. The D gene is left open where the match is weak. Rows give clone size only sometimes, using once, few, many, or a class for an expanded clone.

d_call clone_size j_call v_call cdr3_aa cdr3_nt
TRBD2 many TRBJ2-1 TRBV4-2 CASSQGGGSYYNEQFF TGTGCCAGCAGCCAAGGGGGCGGGAGCTACTACAATGAGCAGTTCTTC
TRBD1 . TRBJ1-2 TRBV9 CASSVAVGQGVSGYTF TGTGCCAGCAGCGTAGCTGTGGGACAGGGGGTGAGTGGCTACACCTTC
. . TRBJ1-5 TRBV7-2 CASSSQVNQPQHF TGTGCCAGCAGCTCACAGGTGAATCAGCCCCAGCATTTT
. . TRBJ2-3 TRBV29-1 CSGRGIRGTDTQYF TGCAGCGGAAGGGGGATAAGGGGCACAGATACGCAGTATTTT
TRBD1 . TRBJ1-2 TRBV27 CASSRRTGGYTF TGTGCCAGCAGTCGGAGGACAGGGGGCTACACCTTC
TRBD2 . TRBJ2-1 TRBV7-8 CASTRVERGAYNEQFF TGTGCCAGCACGAGGGTTGAGCGGGGGGCCTACAATGAGCAGTTCTTC
. . TRBJ1-2 TRBV7-2 CASSLETGFFGYTF TGTGCCAGCAGCTTAGAGACAGGTTTCTTTGGCTACACCTTC
TRBD1 . TRBJ1-2 TRBV18 CASSPTGALNNYGYTF TGTGCCAGCTCACCTACAGGGGCCCTAAATAACTATGGCTACACCTTC
. . TRBJ2-5 TRBV6-5 CASSYSGLGGETQYF TGTGCCAGCAGTTACTCCGGGTTAGGAGGGGAGACCCAGTACTTC
TRBD2 . TRBJ2-7 TRBV2 CASIREGRGGSYEQYF TGTGCCAGCATCCGGGAGGGGAGGGGAGGGTCCTACGAGCAGTACTTC
. . TRBJ1-4 TRBV6-2/TRBV6-3 CASSSPATNEKLFF TGTGCCAGCAGTTCCCCTGCAACTAATGAAAAACTGTTTTTT
. . TRBJ2-7 TRBV5-1 CASMPGSGRGEQYF TGCGCCAGCATGCCGGGCTCCGGGCGGGGCGAGCAGTACTTC
TRBD2 . TRBJ2-1 TRBV9 CASSGARGTSGTYNEQFF TGTGCCAGCAGCGGAGCTCGTGGCACTAGCGGGACCTACAATGAGCAGTTCTTC
. . TRBJ2-1 TRBV19 CASLGRGGSYNEQFF TGTGCCAGTTTAGGGCGGGGTGGCTCCTACAATGAGCAGTTCTTC
TRBD1 . TRBJ1-6 TRBV18 CASSPDRVSPLHF TGTGCCAGCTCACCAGACAGGGTTTCACCCCTCCACTTT
. . TRBJ2-3 TRBV13 CASSLKQGLGDTQYF TGTGCCAGCAGCTTAAAGCAGGGTTTGGGAGATACGCAGTATTTT
TRBD1 . TRBJ1-5 TRBV27 CASSFSDRSNQPQHF TGTGCCAGCAGTTTTTCGGACAGGTCTAATCAGCCCCAGCATTTT
TRBD2 . TRBJ2-1 TRBV4-3 CASSITTSGGPVF TGCGCCAGCAGCATAACGACTAGCGGGGGGCCGGTCTTC
. . TRBJ1-4 TRBV9 CASSVGRGAQSTNEKLFF TGTGCCAGCAGCGTAGGCAGGGGAGCTCAATCAACTAATGAAAAACTGTTTTTT
TRBD2 . TRBJ2-1 TRBV7-3 CASSSTSGGEREQFF TGTGCCAGCAGCTCGACTAGCGGGGGGGAACGTGAGCAGTTCTTC
TRBD1 . TRBJ1-4 TRBV5-6 CASSSDRQSEKLFF TGTGCCAGCAGCTCGGACAGGCAGTCTGAAAAACTGTTTTTT
. . TRBJ1-4 TRBV9 CASSVGVGSREKLFF TGTGCCAGCAGCGTGGGAGTAGGAAGCCGCGAAAAACTGTTTTTT
TRBD2 . TRBJ2-5 TRBV5-1 CASSLGLAGGQTQYF TGCGCCAGCAGCCTAGGACTAGCGGGGGGTCAGACCCAGTACTTC
. . TRBJ2-1 TRBV28 CASSLYVPGYYNEQFF TGTGCCAGCAGTTTATACGTACCAGGGTACTACAATGAGCAGTTCTTC
TRBD2 . TRBJ2-3 TRBV19 CASSPSGVTDTQYF TGTGCCAGTAGTCCTAGCGGGGTCACAGATACGCAGTATTTT
TRBD1 . TRBJ1-1 TRBV27 CASSLRTGPAFF TGTGCCAGCAGTTTACGGACAGGCCCGGCTTTCTTT
TRBD1 . TRBJ1-2 TRBV7-3 CASSPRDRGDGYTF TGTGCCAGCAGCCCCCGGGACAGGGGGGATGGCTACACCTTC
. . TRBJ1-5 TRBV5-6 CASSLSRNQPQHF TGTGCCAGCAGCTTAAGCAGGAATCAGCCCCAGCATTTT
. . TRBJ1-6 TRBV3-1/TRBV3-2 CASSQGRPTGYNSPLHF TGTGCCAGCAGCCAAGGGAGACCGACAGGTTATAATTCACCCCTCCACTTT
. . TRBJ2-4 TRBV7-8 CASSRSTGSNIQYF TGTGCCAGCAGCCGTAGTACAGGGTCAAACATTCAGTACTTC
. few TRBJ1-1 TRBV3-1/TRBV3-2 CASSLSLNTEAFF TGTGCCAGCAGTTTGAGTTTGAACACTGAAGCTTTCTTT
. . TRBJ2-7 TRBV4-1 CASSQGQGYDEQYF TGCGCCAGCAGCCAAGGGCAGGGTTATGACGAGCAGTACTTC
. . TRBJ1-3 TRBV5-8 CASSSRVTFSGNTIYF TGTGCCAGCAGCTCGAGGGTGACCTTTTCTGGAAACACCATATATTTT
. . TRBJ2-3 TRBV27 CASSHRAASTDTQYF TGTGCCAGCAGTCACAGGGCCGCTAGCACAGATACGCAGTATTTT
TRBD1 . TRBJ1-1 TRBV6-5 CASSPGQPNTEAFF TGTGCCAGCAGTCCGGGACAGCCGAACACTGAAGCTTTCTTT
TRBD1 . TRBJ2-1 TRBV10-3 CAISEPGTGLNEQFF TGTGCCATCAGTGAGCCCGGGACAGGGCTTAATGAGCAGTTCTTC
TRBD1 once TRBJ2-2 TRBV28 CASSRDRGVTGELFF TGTGCCAGCAGCCGTGACAGGGGGGTGACCGGGGAGCTGTTTTTT
. few TRBJ2-7 TRBV6-2/TRBV6-3 CASSHAPTTDSSYEQYF TGTGCCAGCAGTCACGCCCCCACGACAGACAGCTCCTACGAGCAGTACTTC
TRBD1 . TRBJ1-6 TRBV7-9 CASSRQGSGWNSPLHF TGTGCCAGCAGCCGACAGGGTTCGGGGTGGAATTCACCCCTCCACTTT
TRBD2 . TRBJ2-7 TRBV5-4 CASTTSGGRGAYEQYF TGTGCCAGCACTACATCCGGCGGACGGGGGGCCTACGAGCAGTACTTC
. . TRBJ2-7 TRBV19 CASSTFYEQYF TGTGCCAGTAGTACGTTCTACGAGCAGTACTTC
. . TRBJ2-1 TRBV6-6 CASSADNYNEQFF TGTGCCAGCAGTGCCGACAACTACAATGAGCAGTTCTTC